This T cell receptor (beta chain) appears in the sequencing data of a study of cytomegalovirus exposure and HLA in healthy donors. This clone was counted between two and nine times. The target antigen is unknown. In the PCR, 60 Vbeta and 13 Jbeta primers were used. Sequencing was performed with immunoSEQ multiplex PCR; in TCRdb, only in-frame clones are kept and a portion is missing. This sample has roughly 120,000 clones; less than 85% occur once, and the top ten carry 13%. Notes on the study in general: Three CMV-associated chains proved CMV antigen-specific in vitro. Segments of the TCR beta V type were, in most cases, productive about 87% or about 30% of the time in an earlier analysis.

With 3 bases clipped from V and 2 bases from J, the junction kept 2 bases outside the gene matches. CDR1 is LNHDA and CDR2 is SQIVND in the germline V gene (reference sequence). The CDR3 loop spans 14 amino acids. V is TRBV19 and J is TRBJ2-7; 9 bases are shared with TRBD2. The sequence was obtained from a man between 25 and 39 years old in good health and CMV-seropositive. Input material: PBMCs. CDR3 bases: TGTGCCAGTAGTATGACTAGCGGAACCTACGAGCAGTACTTC. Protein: CASSMTSGTYEQYF.